These 9 T cell receptor beta chains originate from one sample sequenced in a study of CD4 T cells in relation to SARS-CoV-2 and coronaviruses. TCRdb keeps only in-frame clones here, not all; method: immunoSEQ multiplex PCR. The sample lists 35,000 to 40,000 clones; roughly 80% were seen once. For these receptors, no antigen is known. The sequenced sample consisted of memory CD4+ T cells from PBMCs, cultured in vitro. The receptor source for this set is an adult with COVID-19.

The V and J genes are TRBV20-1 and TRBJ2-3; 8 positions match TRBD2. Germline trimming cut 5 bases from V and 6 bases from J; bases unmatched to any gene: 1. CDR1 and CDR2 (germline): DFQATT, SNEGSKA (reference sequence). CDR3 length equals 11 residues. CDR3 bases: TGCAGTGCTTTAGCGGGGGATACGCAGTATTTT. This codes for CSALAGDTQYF.

This sequence joins TRBV12-5 and TRBJ2-1, with a weak D call TRBD1 (6 bases). This CDR3 comprises 13 residues. Trimming removed 6 bases from V and 6 bases from J, with 12 bases in between. Germline values: CDR1 LGHNT, CDR2 FRNRAP. CDR3 nucleotides: TGTGCTAGTGGACTACAGGGTCCCAATGAGCAGTTCTTC. Residues: CASGLQGPNEQFF.

The chain carries TRBV7-2 and TRBJ1-3, with D unresolved. Trimming shortened V by 4 bases and J by 0 bases, and 7 bases separated the two germline ends. This CDR3 comprises 14 residues. Germline V CDR1 and CDR2: SGHTA, FQGNSA. CDR3 sequence reads: CASSSGNSGNTIYF. The CDR3 DNA sequence: TGTGCCAGCAGCTCGGGAAACTCTGGAAACACCATATATTTT. Using reference TRBV7-2 and TRBJ1-3 for the parts outside the CDR3, the full variable domain is GAGVSQSPSNKVTEKGKDVELRCDPISGHTALYWYRQSLGQGLEFLIYFQGNSAPDKSGLPSDRFSAERTGGSVSTLTIQRTQQEDSAVYLCASSSGNSGNTIYFGEGSWLTVV.

This chain connects TRBV9 to TRBJ2-2; 7 positions match TRBD1. The CDR3 has 15 residues. Germline V gene lookup returns CDR1 SGDLS and CDR2 YYNGEE. V shed 2 bases and J 0 bases; nucleotides not matched to a gene: 1. Here the CDR3 reads CASSVGTANTGELFF. The CDR3 region has the DNA TGTGCCAGCAGCGTTGGGACAGCGAACACCGGGGAGCTGTTTTTT.

The chain combines TRBV12-3 or TRBV12-4 with TRBJ2-7; 8 nucleotides agree with TRBD1. V was clipped by 5 bases and J by 5 bases; unmatched bases: 2. The CDR3 covers 12 residues. Here the CDR3 reads CASSPGQDEQYF. The CDR3 DNA follows: TGTGCCAGCAGTCCGGGACAGGACGAGCAGTACTTC.

This clone was seen just once. The chain is built from TRBV5-1 and TRBJ1-1; D is unclear. Germline-derived CDR1 and CDR2 are SGHRS and YFSETQ. The CDR3 totals 13 residues. Trimming took 0 bases from V and 1 from J, leaving 4 bases between them. The CDR3 DNA sequence: TGCGCCAGCAGCTTGGAGGCGAACACTGAAGCTTTCTTT. Translated: CASSLEANTEAFF.

This chain uses TRBV28 with TRBJ2-7; the match to TRBD1 covers 12 bases. The CDR3 extends over 15 amino acids. Trimming cost V 4 bases and J 7 bases; bases outside gene matches: 8. Germline loops: CDR1 MDHEN, CDR2 SYDVKM. The CDR3 protein is CASSSAGQGAWEQYF. Here the CDR3 DNA reads TGTGCCAGCAGTTCTGCGGGACAGGGGGCTTGGGAGCAGTACTTC.

The V call is TRBV7-6, the J call TRBJ1-4; D remains unclear. CDR1 is SGHVS, CDR2 FNYEAQ, per germline. V lost 4 bases and J 8 bases, leaving 14 bases between the germline ends. The CDR3 is 14 residues long. Here the CDR3 DNA reads TGTGCCAGCAGCTCGGCCGGGTGGAGGGAAAAACTGTTTTTT. Translating it yields CASSSAGWREKLFF.

This sequence joins TRBV6-5 and TRBJ1-1; 9 positions match TRBD1. The CDR3 is made up of 14 amino acids. Looked up from germline, CDR1 is MNHEY and CDR2 is SVGAGI. J lost 4 bases, V lost 10 bases, and 10 bases had no gene match. DNA for the CDR3: TGTGCCACCTCGACAGGGGGGGAGAGCACTGAAGCTTTCTTT. This codes for CATSTGGESTEAFF.